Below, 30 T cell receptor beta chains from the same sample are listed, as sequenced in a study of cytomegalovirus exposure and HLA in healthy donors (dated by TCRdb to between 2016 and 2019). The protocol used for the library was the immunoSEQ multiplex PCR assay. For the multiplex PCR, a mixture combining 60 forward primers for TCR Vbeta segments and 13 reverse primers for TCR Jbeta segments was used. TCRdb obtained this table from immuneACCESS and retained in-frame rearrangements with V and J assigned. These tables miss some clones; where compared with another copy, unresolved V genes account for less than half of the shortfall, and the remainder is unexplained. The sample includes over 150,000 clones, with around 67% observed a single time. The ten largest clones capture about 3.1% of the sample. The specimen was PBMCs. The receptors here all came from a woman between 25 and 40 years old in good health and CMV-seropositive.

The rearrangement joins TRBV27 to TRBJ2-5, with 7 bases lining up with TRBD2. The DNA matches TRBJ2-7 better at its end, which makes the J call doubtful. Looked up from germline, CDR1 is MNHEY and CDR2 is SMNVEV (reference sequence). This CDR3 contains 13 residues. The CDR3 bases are TGTGCCAGCAGTAGTCGGGGGGCCTACGAGCAGTACTTC. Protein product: CASSSRGAYEQYF.

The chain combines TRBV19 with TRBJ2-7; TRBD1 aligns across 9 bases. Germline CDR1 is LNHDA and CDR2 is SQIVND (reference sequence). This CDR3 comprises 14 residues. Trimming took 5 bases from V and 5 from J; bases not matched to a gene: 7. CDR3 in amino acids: CASSLRDRVHEQYF. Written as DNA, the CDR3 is TGTGCCAGTAGTCTCCGGGACAGGGTCCACGAGCAGTACTTC.

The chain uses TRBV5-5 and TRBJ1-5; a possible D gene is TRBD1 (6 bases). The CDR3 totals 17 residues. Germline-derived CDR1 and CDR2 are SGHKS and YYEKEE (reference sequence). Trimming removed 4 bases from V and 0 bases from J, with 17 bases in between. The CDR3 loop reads CASSLSRGLYSNQPQHF. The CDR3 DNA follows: TGTGCCAGCAGCCTCTCGCGGGGGCTTTATAGCAATCAGCCCCAGCATTTT.

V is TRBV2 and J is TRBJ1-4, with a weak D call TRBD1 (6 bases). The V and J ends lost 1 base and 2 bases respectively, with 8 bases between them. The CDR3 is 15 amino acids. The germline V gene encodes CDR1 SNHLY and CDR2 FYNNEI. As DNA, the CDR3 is TGTGCCAGCAGTGAAGATCAGGGGACTAATGAAAAACTGTTTTTT. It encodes CASSEDQGTNEKLFF. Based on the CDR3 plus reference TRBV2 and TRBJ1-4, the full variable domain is EPEVTQTPSHQVTQMGQEVILRCVPISNHLYFYWYRQILGQKVEFLVSFYNNEISEKSEIFDDQFSVERPDGSNFTLKIRSTKLEDSAMYFCASSEDQGTNEKLFFGSGTQLSVL.

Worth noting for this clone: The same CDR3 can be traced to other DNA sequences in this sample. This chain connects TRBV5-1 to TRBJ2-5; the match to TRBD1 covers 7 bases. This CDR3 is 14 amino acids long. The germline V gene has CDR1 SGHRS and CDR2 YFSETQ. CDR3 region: CASQTGLYQETQYF. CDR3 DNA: TGCGCTAGCCAGACAGGGTTGTACCAAGAGACCCAGTACTTC.

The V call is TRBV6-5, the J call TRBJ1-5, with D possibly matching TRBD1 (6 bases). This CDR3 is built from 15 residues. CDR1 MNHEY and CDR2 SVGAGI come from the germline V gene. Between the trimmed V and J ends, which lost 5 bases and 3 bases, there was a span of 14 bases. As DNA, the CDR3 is TGTGCCAGCAGTCACGACAGGACCCCCAATCAGCCCCAGCATTTT. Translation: CASSHDRTPNQPQHF.

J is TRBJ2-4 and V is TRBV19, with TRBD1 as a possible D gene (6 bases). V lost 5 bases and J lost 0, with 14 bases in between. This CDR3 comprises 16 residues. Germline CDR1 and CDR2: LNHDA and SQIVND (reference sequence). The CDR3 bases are TGTGCCAGTAGTCCCGGTAGGGGGATAGCCAAAAACATTCAGTACTTC. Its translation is CASSPGRGIAKNIQYF.

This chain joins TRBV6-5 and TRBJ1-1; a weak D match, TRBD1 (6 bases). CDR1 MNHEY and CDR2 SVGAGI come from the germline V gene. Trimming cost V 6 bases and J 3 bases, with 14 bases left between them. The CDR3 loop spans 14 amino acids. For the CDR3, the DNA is TGTGCCAGCAGGGGAGGGGGGCGGGACACTGAAGCTTTCTTT. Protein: CASRGGGRDTEAFF.

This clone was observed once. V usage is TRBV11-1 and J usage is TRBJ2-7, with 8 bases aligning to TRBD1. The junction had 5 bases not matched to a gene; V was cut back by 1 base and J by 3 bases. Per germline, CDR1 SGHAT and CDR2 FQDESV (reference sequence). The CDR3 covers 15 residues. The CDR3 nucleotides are TGTGCCAGCAGCTTAGAGTTGACAGGGGACTACGAGCAGTACTTC. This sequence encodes CASSLELTGDYEQYF.

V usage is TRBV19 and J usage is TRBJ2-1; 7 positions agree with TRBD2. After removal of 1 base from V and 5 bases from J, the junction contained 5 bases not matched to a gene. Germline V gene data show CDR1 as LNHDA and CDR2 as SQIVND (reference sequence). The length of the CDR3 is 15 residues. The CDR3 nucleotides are TGTGCCAGTAGTATAGCAGCGGGATACCACAATGAGCAGTTCTTC. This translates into CASSIAAGYHNEQFF.

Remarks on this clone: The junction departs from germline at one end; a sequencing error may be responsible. The CDR3 DNA follows: TGTGCTAGCAGCTTAGTTGGTAGGCGGACACTAGCGGGAAAAGAGGAAGAGACCCAGTACTTC. Residues: CASSLVGRRTLAGKEEETQYF. The chain carries TRBV7-7 and TRBJ2-5; 10 positions match TRBD2. The CDR3 extends over 21 amino acids. Germline-derived CDR1 and CDR2 are SSHAT and FNYEAQ (reference sequence).

The CDR3 nucleotides are TGTGCCAGCAGCGACACAGGGCGGTCCACTGAAGCTTTCTTT. Translating gives CASSDTGRSTEAFF. The chain couples TRBV6-6 to TRBJ1-1; D perhaps matches TRBD1 (6 bases). The CDR3 loop spans 14 amino acids. Per germline, CDR1 MNHNY and CDR2 SVGAGI (reference sequence). V was trimmed by 6 bases and J by 4 bases, leaving 15 bases between them.

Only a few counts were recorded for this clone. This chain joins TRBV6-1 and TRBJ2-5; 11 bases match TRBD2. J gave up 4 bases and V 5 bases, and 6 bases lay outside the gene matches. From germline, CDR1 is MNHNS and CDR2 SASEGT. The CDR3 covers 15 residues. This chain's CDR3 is CASSFQGLAGETQYF. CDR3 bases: TGTGCCAGCAGTTTCCAAGGACTAGCGGGAGAGACCCAGTACTTC.

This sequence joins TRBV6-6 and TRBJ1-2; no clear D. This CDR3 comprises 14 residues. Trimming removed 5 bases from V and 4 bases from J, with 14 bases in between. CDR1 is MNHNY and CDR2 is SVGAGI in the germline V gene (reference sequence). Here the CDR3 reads CASSPNYSSYGYTF. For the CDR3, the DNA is TGTGCCAGCAGTCCGAATTACTCTTCCTATGGCTACACCTTC.

This CDR3 is CASSSPPGGRARGYTF. Here the CDR3 DNA reads TGTGCCAGCAGTTCCCCGCCAGGGGGCAGGGCGAGAGGCTACACCTTC. The V call is TRBV6-5, the J call TRBJ1-2; 8 bases match TRBD1. This CDR3 has 16 amino acids. From germline, CDR1 is MNHEY and CDR2 SVGAGI. V lost 4 bases and J lost 8; bases outside the gene matches: 15.

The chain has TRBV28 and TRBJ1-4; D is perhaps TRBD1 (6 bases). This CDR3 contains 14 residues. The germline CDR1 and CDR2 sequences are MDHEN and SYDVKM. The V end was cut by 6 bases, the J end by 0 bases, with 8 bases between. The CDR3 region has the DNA TGTGCCAGCAGGCAGGGGACAACTAATGAAAAACTGTTTTTT. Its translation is CASRQGTTNEKLFF.

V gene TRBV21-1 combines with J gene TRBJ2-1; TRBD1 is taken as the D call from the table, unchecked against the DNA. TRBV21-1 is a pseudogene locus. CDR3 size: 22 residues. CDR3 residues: CASSKWCPEGGQGRKSYNEQFF. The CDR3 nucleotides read TGTGCCAGCAGCAAATGGTGCCCCGAGGGGGGACAGGGAAGGAAGTCCTACAATGAGCAGTTCTTC.

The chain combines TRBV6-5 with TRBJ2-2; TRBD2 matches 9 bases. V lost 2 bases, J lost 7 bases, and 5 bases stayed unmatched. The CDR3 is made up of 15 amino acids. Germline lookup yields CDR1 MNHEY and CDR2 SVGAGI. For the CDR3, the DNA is TGTGCCAGCAGTTACCGCTCGACTAGCGGCGGGGAGCTGTTTTTT. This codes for CASSYRSTSGGELFF.

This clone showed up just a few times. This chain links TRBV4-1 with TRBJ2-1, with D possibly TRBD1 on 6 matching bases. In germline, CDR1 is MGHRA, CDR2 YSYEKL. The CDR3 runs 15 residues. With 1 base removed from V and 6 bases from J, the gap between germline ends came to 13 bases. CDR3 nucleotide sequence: TGCGCCAGCAGCCAAGGGCACAGGGTTAGCAATGAGCAGTTCTTC. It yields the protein CASSQGHRVSNEQFF.

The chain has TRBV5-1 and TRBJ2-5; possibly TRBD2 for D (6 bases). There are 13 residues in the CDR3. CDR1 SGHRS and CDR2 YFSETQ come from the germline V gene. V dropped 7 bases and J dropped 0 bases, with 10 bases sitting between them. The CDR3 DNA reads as TGCGCCAGCCATCGCGGGGACCAAGAGACCCAGTACTTC. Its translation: CASHRGDQETQYF.

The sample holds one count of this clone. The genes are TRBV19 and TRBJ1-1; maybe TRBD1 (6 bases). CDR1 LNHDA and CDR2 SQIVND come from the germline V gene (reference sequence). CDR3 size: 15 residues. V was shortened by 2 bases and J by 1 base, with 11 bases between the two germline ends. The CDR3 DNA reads TGTGCCAGTAGTATATCAGGGGCGGGGAACACTGAAGCTTTCTTT. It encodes CASSISGAGNTEAFF.

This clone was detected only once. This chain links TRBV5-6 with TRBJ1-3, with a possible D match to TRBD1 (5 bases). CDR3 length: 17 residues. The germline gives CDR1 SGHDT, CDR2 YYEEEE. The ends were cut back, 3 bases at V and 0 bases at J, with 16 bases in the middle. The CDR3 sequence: CASSSYRSVNSGNTIYF. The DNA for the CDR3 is TGTGCCAGCAGCTCGTACAGGTCCGTAAACTCTGGAAACACCATATATTTT.

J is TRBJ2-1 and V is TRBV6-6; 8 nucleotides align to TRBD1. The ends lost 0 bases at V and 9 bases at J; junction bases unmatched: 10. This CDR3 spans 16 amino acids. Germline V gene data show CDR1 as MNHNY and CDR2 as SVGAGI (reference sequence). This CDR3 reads CASSYSGQVSSAEQFF. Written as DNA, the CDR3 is TGTGCCAGCAGTTACTCGGGACAGGTTAGTTCGGCTGAGCAGTTCTTC.

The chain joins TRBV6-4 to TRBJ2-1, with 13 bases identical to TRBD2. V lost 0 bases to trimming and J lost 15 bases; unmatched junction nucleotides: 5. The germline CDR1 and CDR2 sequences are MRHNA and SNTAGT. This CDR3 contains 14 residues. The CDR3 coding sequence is TGTGCCAGCAGTGACTCGTCGGGACTAGCGGGGAGGTTCTTC. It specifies CASSDSSGLAGRFF.

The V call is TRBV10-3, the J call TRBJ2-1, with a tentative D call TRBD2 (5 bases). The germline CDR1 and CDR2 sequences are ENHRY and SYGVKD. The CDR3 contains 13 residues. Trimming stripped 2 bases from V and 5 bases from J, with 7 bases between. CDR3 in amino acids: CAISEEGDNEQFF. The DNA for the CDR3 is TGTGCCATCAGTGAGGAGGGTGACAATGAGCAGTTCTTC.

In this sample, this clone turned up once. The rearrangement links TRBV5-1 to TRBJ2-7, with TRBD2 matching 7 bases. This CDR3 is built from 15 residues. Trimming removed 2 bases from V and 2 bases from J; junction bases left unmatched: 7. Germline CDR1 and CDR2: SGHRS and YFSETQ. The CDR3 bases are TGCGCCAGCAGCTTTGGGGCGGGAGATCCCTACGAGCAGTACTTC. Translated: CASSFGAGDPYEQYF.

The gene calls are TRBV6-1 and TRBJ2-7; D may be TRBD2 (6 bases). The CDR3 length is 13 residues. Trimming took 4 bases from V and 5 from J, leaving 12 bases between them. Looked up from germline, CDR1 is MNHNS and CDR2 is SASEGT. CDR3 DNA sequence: TGTGCCAGCAGTGCGACGGGAGCCCACGAGCAGTACTTC. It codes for CASSATGAHEQYF.

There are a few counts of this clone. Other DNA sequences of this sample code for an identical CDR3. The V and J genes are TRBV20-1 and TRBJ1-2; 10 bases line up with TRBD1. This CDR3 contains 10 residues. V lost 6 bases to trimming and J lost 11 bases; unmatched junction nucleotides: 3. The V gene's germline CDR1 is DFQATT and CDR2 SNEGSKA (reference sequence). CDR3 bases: TGCAGTGCCTGGACAGGGGGATACACCTTC. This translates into CSAWTGGYTF.

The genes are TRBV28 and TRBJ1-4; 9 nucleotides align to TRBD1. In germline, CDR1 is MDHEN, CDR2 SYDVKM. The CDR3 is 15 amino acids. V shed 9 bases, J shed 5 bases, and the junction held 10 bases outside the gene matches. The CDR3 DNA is TGTGCCAGTGATAATTCGGGACAGGGAAATGAAAAACTGTTTTTT. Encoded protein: CASDNSGQGNEKLFF.

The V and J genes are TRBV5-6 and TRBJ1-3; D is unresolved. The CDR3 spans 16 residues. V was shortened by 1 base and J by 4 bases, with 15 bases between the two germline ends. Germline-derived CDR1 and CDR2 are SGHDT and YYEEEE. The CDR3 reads CASSLSPRSVGNTIYF. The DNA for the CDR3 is TGTGCCAGCAGCTTGTCCCCAAGAAGCGTCGGAAACACCATATATTTT.